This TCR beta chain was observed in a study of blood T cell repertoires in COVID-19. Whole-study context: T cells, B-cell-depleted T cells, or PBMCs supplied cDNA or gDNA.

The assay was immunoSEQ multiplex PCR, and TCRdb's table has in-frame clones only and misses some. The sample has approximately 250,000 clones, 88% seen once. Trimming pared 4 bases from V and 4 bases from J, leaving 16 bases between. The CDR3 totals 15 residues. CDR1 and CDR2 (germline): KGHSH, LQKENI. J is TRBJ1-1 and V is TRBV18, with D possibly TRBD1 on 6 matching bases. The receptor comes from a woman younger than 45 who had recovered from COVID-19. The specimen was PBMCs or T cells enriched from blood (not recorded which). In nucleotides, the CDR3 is TGTGCCAGCTCACTCAGGGGACGGGAATCCACTGAAGCTTTCTTT. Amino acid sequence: CASSLRGRESTEAFF.